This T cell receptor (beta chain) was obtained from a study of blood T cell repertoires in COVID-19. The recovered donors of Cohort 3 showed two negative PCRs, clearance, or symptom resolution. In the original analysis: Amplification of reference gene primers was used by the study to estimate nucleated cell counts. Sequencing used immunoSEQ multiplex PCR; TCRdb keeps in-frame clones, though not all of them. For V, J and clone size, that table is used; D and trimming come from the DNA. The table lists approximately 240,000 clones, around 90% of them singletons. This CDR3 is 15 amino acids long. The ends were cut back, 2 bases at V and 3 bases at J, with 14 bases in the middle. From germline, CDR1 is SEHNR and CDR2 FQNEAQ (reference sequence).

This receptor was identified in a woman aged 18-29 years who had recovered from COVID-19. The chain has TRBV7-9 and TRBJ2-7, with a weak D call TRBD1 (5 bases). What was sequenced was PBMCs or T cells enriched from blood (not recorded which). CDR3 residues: CASSLSAQGVYEQYF. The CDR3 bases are TGTGCCAGCAGCTTATCGGCTCAGGGTGTCTACGAGCAGTACTTC. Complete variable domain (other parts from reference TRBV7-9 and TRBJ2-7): DTGVSQNPRHKITKRGQNVTFRCDPISEHNRLYWYRQTLGQGPEFLTYFQNEAQLEKSRLLSDRFSAERPKGSFSTLEIQRTEQGDSAMYLCASSLSAQGVYEQYFGPGTRLTVT.